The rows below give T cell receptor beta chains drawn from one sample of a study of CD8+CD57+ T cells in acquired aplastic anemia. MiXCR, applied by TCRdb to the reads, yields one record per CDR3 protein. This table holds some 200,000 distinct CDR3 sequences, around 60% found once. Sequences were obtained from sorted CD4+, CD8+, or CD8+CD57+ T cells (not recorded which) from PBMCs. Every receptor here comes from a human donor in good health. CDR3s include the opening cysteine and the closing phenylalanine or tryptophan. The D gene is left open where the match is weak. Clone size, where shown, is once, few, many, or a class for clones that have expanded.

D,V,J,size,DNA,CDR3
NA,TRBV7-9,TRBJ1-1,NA,TGTGCCAGCAGCTTAGGGTCGACCACTGAAGCTTTCTTT,CASSLGSTTEAFF
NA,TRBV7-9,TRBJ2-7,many,TGTGCCAGCAGCTTAGAACAGGGCCCCGGGTACTTC,CASSLEQGPGYF
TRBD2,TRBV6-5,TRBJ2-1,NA,TGTGCCAGCAGTCTCGGGACGGGAGGAATTGAGCAGTTCTTC,CASSLGTGGIEQFF
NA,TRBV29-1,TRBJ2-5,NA,TGCAGCGTGTGTACGGACAGCCAAGAGACCCAGTACTTC,CSVCTDSQETQYF
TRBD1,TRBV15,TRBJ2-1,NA,TGTGCCACCAGCAGAGAAGTAGGACAGGTACCATACAATGAGCAGTTCTTC,CATSREVGQVPYNEQFF
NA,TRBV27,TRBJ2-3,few,TGTGCCAGCAGTGAACAGTATCCCGCTATCACAGATACGCAGTATTTT,CASSEQYPAITDTQYF
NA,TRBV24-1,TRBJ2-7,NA,TGTGCCACCGGCCCCAAGGGGCACCCGTACGAGCAGTACTTC,CATGPKGHPYEQYF
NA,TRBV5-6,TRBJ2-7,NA,TGTGCCAGCAGCTCCAGGGGCAGGAGTAACTACGAGCAGTACTTC,CASSSRGRSNYEQYF
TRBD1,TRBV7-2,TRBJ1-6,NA,TGTGCCAGCAGTCTGGGACAGGAGTTTAATTCACCCCTCCACTTT,CASSLGQEFNSPLHF
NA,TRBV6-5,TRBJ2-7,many,TGTGCCAGCAGTATACGACCCTACTCCTACGAGCAGTACTTC,CASSIRPYSYEQYF
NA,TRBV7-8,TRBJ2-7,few,TGTGCCAGCAGCTTAGTGCCCAGGGGTTCCTCCTACGAGCAGTACTTC,CASSLVPRGSSYEQYF
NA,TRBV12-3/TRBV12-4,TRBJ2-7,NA,TGTGCCAGCAGTCCCAGGGGGGGCGACGAGCAGTACTTC,CASSPRGGDEQYF
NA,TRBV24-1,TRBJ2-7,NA,TGTGCCACCAGTGATACAGGTAACTACGAGCAGTACTTC,CATSDTGNYEQYF
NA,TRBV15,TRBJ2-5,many,TGTGCCACCAGCAGAGATAGGAATCAAGGAGAGACCCAGTACTTC,CATSRDRNQGETQYF
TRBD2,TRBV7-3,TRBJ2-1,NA,TGTGCCAGCAGCTTAACCCTTAGCGGGGGGAACTACAATGAGCAGTTCTTC,CASSLTLSGGNYNEQFF
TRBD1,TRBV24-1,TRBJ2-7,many,TGTGCCACCCAGGTGACAGGGGGGCTCTACGAGCAGTACTTC,CATQVTGGLYEQYF
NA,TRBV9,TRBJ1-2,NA,TGTGCCAGCAGCTCAACCTATGGCTACACCTTC,CASSSTYGYTF
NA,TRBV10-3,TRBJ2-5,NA,TGTGCCATCAGTGAGAGACCAAAACAAGAGACCCAGTACTTC,CAISERPKQETQYF
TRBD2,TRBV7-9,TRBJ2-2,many,TGTGCCAGCAGGCCGACTAGCGGGAGAGCGGACACCGGGGAGCTGTTTTTT,CASRPTSGRADTGELFF
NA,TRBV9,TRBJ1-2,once,TGTGCCAGCGGGGGGGGGAGCTATGGCTACACCTTC,CASGGGSYGYTF
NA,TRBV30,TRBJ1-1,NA,TGTGCCTGGAGTGTATATGGAGAGGTCATCCCCGCCGAGGGAGCTTTCTTT,CAWSVYGEVIPAEGAFF
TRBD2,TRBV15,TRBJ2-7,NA,TGTGCCACCAGCAGCCTACTAGCGGGAGACTACGAGCAGTACTTC,CATSSLLAGDYEQYF
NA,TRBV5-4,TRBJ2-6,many,TGTGCCAGCAACGGGGCTGGCTCTGGGGCCAACGTCCTGACTTTC,CASNGAGSGANVLTF
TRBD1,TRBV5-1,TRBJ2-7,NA,TGCGCCAGCAGCTTGGCCCTGGGACAGGGCTACGAGCAGTACTTC,CASSLALGQGYEQYF
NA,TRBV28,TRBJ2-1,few,TGTGCCAGCAGTTTAACCGGCGCCGGGGTCGAGCAGTTCTTC,CASSLTGAGVEQFF
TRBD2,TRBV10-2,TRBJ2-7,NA,TGTGCCAGCAGTTCGGCGGGGGGGTCCTACGAGCAGTACTTC,CASSSAGGSYEQYF
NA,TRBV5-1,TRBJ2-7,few,TGCGCCAGCAGCTTGAGCAGGGAAGAGCAGTACTTC,CASSLSREEQYF
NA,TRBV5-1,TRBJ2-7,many,TGCGCCAGCAGCTTGGGTCCGGAATCCTACGAGCAGTACTTC,CASSLGPESYEQYF
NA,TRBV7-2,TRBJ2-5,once,TGTGCCAGCAGCTTAAGTAGGGCTAGCGCAATCTCTATCGAGACCCAGTACTTC,CASSLSRASAISIETQYF
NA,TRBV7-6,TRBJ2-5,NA,TGTGCCAGCAGCTTAGCTCCAAGGGGGGTCGGGACCGAGACCCAGTACTTC,CASSLAPRGVGTETQYF
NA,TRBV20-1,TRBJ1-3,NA,TGCAGTGCCCAGCCTGGGCACTCTGGAAACACCATATATTTT,CSAQPGHSGNTIYF
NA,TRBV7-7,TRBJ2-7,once,TGTGCTAGCAGCTCATGCATATTGGGGGTGCCTGGAGAGCAGTACTTC,CASSSCILGVPGEQYF
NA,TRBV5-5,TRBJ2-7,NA,TGTGCCAGCAGCTTGGCTAGTGCCCCCCTCTACGAGCAGTACTTC,CASSLASAPLYEQYF
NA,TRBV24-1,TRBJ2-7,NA,TGTGCACCTCCGTGCTCCTACGAGCAGTACTTC,CAPPCSYEQYF
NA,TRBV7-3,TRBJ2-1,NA,TGTGCCAGCAGCTTATCCGGGGCTCTTTACAATAAGCAGTTCTTC,CASSLSGALYNKQFF
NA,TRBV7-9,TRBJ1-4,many,TGTGCCAGCAGGTGGGGAGAAGATGAAAAACTGTTTTTT,CASRWGEDEKLFF
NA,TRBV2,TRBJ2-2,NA,TGTGCCAGCAGTGAAGCACGGGACTCGGCCTTGTTTTTT,CASSEARDSALFF
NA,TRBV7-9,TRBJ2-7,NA,TGTGCCAGCAGCAACACCGGGCATCGGGAGCAGTACTTC,CASSNTGHREQYF
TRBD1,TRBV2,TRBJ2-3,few,TGTGCCAGCAGGACAGGGGCGACAGATACGCAGTATTTT,CASRTGATDTQYF
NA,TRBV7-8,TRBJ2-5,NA,TGTGCCACCACGGGTGTGAGGGAGGTGGAAGAGACCCAGTACTTC,CATTGVREVEETQYF
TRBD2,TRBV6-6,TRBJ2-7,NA,TGTGCCAGCAGGACGGGAATAGCGGGAAATTTCTACGAGCAGTACTTC,CASRTGIAGNFYEQYF
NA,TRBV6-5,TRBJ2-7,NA,TGTGCCAGCAGTCTAACCACAGGGGGGGCCTACGAGCAGTACTTC,CASSLTTGGAYEQYF